These 25 T cell receptor beta chains share one sample of origin, sequenced in a study of human T cells and chemical hapten exposure. TCRdb reanalysed the RACE reads using MiXCR and keeps one entry per CDR3 protein. The table has roughly 380,000 distinct CDR3 sequences, 4.8% seen once. Time point: patch test 1, 2 weeks after DPC sensitization. Treatment in this sample: therapeutic diphenylcyclopropenone sensitization with weekly scalp DPC. Material: whole blood, obtained in connection with sensitization to the hapten diphenylcyclopropenone (DPC). These receptors originate from a woman aged 50 to 60 with alopecia areata. Some clones in this sample may be carry-over from other donors' samples.

This clonotype was recorded at least ten times. This sequence joins TRBV20-1 and TRBJ2-3, with 8 bases lining up with TRBD2. Germline CDR1 is DFQATT and CDR2 is SNEGSKA (reference sequence). The CDR3 sequence is 15 residues long. Germline trimming cut 3 bases from V and 4 bases from J; bases unmatched to any gene: 9. The CDR3 bases are TGCAGTGCTAGCGTTCCAGCGGGAGAACCAGATACGCAGTATTTT. This sequence encodes CSASVPAGEPDTQYF.

This clonotype came up many times. The chain carries TRBV4-1 and TRBJ2-5; 9 nucleotides line up with TRBD2. The CDR3 covers 15 residues. The germline CDR1 and CDR2 sequences are MGHRA and YSYEKL. V gave up 0 bases and J gave up 4 bases; unmatched junction bases: 3. CDR3 region: CASSQDGAGGETQYF. CDR3 DNA: TGCGCCAGCAGCCAAGATGGAGCGGGAGGAGAGACCCAGTACTTC.

This clonotype has at least ten counts. This chain joins TRBV7-6 and TRBJ1-4; TRBD1 matches at 7 bases. Germline V gene data show CDR1 as SGHVS and CDR2 as FNYEAQ. Trimming removed 3 bases from V and 8 bases from J; junction bases left unmatched: 9. The CDR3 runs 15 residues. The CDR3 sequence is CASSFSTGPTEKLFF. In nucleotides, the CDR3 is TGTGCCAGCAGCTTTTCGACAGGGCCCACCGAAAAACTGTTTTTT.

Ten or more counts support this clonotype. The chain recombines TRBV6-5 with TRBJ1-3; a weak D match, TRBD1 (5 bases). The CDR3 consists of 16 residues. V lost 6 bases, J lost 4 bases, and 19 bases lay in between. The germline CDR1 and CDR2 sequences are MNHEY and SVGAGI. The CDR3 is CASRPGRTSSGNTIYF. The CDR3 region has the DNA TGTGCCAGCAGGCCGGGACGGACATCGTCGGGAAACACCATATATTTT.

In this sample, this clonotype turned up many times. The gene calls are TRBV29-1 and TRBJ2-2; 7 bases map to TRBD2. From germline, CDR1 is SQVTM and CDR2 ANQGSEA. There are 14 residues in the CDR3. CDR3 in amino acids: CSISGLADTGELFF. As DNA, the CDR3 is TGCAGTATCTCGGGGCTAGCGGACACCGGGGAGCTGTTTTTT.

The gene calls are TRBV10-3 and TRBJ2-2; D is uncertain. Trimming stripped 11 bases from V and 1 base from J, with 14 bases between. Germline V lookup: CDR1 ENHRY, CDR2 SYGVKD. CDR3 length: 14 amino acids. This CDR3 is CAGRRTVNTGELFF. As DNA, the CDR3 is TGTGCCGGCCGAAGGACGGTGAACACCGGGGAGCTGTTTTTT.

This clonotype was recorded a few times. V and J are TRBV12-3 or TRBV12-4 and TRBJ2-7; TRBD1 matches 12 bases. V gave up 1 base and J gave up 7 bases; unmatched junction bases: 5. This CDR3 has 15 amino acids. In DNA form, the CDR3 reads TGTGCCAGCAGTTTAGGGGGACAGGGGGCATGGGAGCAGTACTTC. Its protein is CASSLGGQGAWEQYF.

This rearrangement joins TRBV20-1 to TRBJ2-5; D remains ambiguous. V lost 2 bases and J 3 bases, leaving 16 bases between the germline ends. Germline CDR1 reads DFQATT; CDR2 reads SNEGSKA (reference sequence). The CDR3 spans 15 residues. Written as DNA, the CDR3 is TGCAGTGCTAGACCCGATGACAAGGATGAAGAGACCCAGTACTTC. Its translation is CSARPDDKDEETQYF.

There are a few counts of this clonotype. The V call is TRBV12-3 or TRBV12-4, the J call TRBJ1-1, with D possibly being TRBD1 (6 bases). Trimming removed 5 bases at V and 7 bases at J, with 17 bases between. This CDR3 region has 14 residues. The CDR3 spells CASSVTGGRGEAFF. In DNA form, the CDR3 reads TGTGCCAGCAGTGTGACTGGGGGCCGCGGTGAAGCTTTCTTT.

This clonotype was recorded many times. The J gene is TRBJ2-1, the V gene TRBV27, with TRBD2 identical over 9 bases. Germline-derived CDR1 and CDR2 are MNHEY and SMNVEV (reference sequence). V trimming: 7 bases; J trimming: 9 bases; junction bases outside the gene matches: 10. The CDR3 is 14 amino acids. Written as DNA, the CDR3 is TGTGCCAGCAAAAGAGCGGGAGGACGAAGTGAGCAGTTCTTC. This gives the protein CASKRAGGRSEQFF.

A few counts support this clonotype. The genes are TRBV6-2 or TRBV6-3 and TRBJ2-7, with D perhaps given as TRBD1 or TRBD2 (5 bases each). The V end was cut by 8 bases, the J end by 7 bases, with 21 bases between. The CDR3 consists of 14 residues. Per the germline V gene, CDR1 is MNHEY and CDR2 is SVGEGT. DNA of the CDR3: TGTGCCAGCTTTGCCGGGACCTCCCGCCGGGAGCAGTACTTC. Its translation is CASFAGTSRREQYF.

This clonotype was counted ten times or more. The rearrangement uses TRBV4-2 and TRBJ1-5; 7 nucleotides line up with TRBD1. The CDR3 length is 16 residues. With 1 base clipped from V and 4 bases from J, the junction kept 7 bases outside the gene matches. Germline assignment: CDR1 LGHNA and CDR2 YNFKEQ. CDR3 in amino acids: CASSQATQGRNQPQHF. CDR3 nucleotides: TGTGCCAGCAGCCAAGCAACACAGGGGAGGAATCAGCCCCAGCATTTT.

This clonotype came up a few times. The chain carries TRBV25-1 and TRBJ2-7, with TRBD1 matching over 8 bases. J gave up 0 bases and V 8 bases, and 3 bases lay outside the gene matches. Per germline, CDR1 MGHDK and CDR2 SYGVNS. This CDR3 is 13 amino acids long. The CDR3 region is CASEGQGSYEQYF. The CDR3 bases are TGTGCCAGCGAAGGACAGGGCTCCTACGAGCAGTACTTC.

A few counts support this clonotype. The CDR3 spells CAPWGRAEAFF. CDR3 in DNA: TGTGCCCCCTGGGGAAGGGCTGAAGCTTTCTTT. V and J are TRBV6-4 and TRBJ1-1; D unresolved. This CDR3 contains 11 residues. Trimming took off 11 bases at V and 6 bases at J, with 13 bases between the two ends. The V gene's germline CDR1 is MRHNA and CDR2 SNTAGT.

In its sample, this clonotype was seen many times. This rearrangement joins TRBV11-2 to TRBJ2-3; D is uncertain. V was trimmed by 5 bases and J by 4 bases, leaving 13 bases between them. The CDR3 is 14 residues long. The V gene's germline CDR1 is SGHAT and CDR2 FQNNGV. CDR3 protein: CASSLRAYADTQYF. In DNA, the CDR3 is TGTGCCAGCAGCCTGAGAGCCTACGCAGATACGCAGTATTTT.

This clonotype was seen a handful of times. The chain uses TRBV15 and TRBJ2-5, with D possibly TRBD1 on 6 matching bases. Per germline, CDR1 LNHNV and CDR2 YYDKDF (reference sequence). The CDR3 consists of 14 residues. Trimming left V 0 bases short and J 5 bases short, with 10 bases between. Here the CDR3 DNA reads TGTGCCACCAGCAGAGATGGGACAACCGAGACCCAGTACTTC. Translation gives CATSRDGTTETQYF.

This clonotype was detected only a few times. The chain joins TRBV24-1 to TRBJ2-1, with 8 bases aligning to TRBD2. The ends lost 4 bases at V and 2 bases at J; junction bases unmatched: 6. The CDR3 is made up of 16 amino acids. CDR1 and CDR2 (germline): KGHDR, SFDVKD. For the CDR3, the DNA is TGTGCCACCAGTGACCCCTCAGCGGGAGCCTACAATGAGCAGTTCTTC. Translating it yields CATSDPSAGAYNEQFF.

The J gene is TRBJ2-2, the V gene TRBV19, with 7 bases matching TRBD1. The CDR3 has 12 residues. The germline CDR1 and CDR2 sequences are LNHDA and SQIVND (reference sequence). J lost 7 bases, V lost 5 bases, and 1 base had no gene match. As DNA, the CDR3 is TGTGCCAGTAGTCACAGGGGCGGGGAGCTGTTTTTT. Encoded protein: CASSHRGGELFF.

The chain combines TRBV20-1 with TRBJ2-3, with a possible D match to TRBD2 (7 bases). The germline V gene encodes CDR1 DFQATT and CDR2 SNEGSKA (reference sequence). This CDR3 has 15 residues. V was cut by 5 bases and J by 3 bases, with 18 bases left in between. The DNA for the CDR3 is TGCAGTGCTCCTCGGGGGCTAGCGGATACAGATACGCAGTATTTT. Its translation is CSAPRGLADTDTQYF.

This chain connects TRBV27 to TRBJ2-3, with TRBD2 matching over 8 bases. Germline assignment: CDR1 MNHEY and CDR2 SMNVEV (reference sequence). This CDR3 is built from 16 residues. J lost 0 bases, V lost 5 bases, and 7 bases had no gene match. CDR3 coding DNA: TGTGCCAGCAGTCCCATAGCGGGGCCCAGCACAGATACGCAGTATTTT. Its protein product is CASSPIAGPSTDTQYF.

This clonotype has a count of ten or more. The chain combines TRBV29-1 with TRBJ1-5, with D possibly being TRBD1 (5 bases). V was cut by 6 bases and J by 3 bases, with 12 bases left in between. This CDR3 contains 13 residues. Germline values: CDR1 SQVTM, CDR2 ANQGSEA. This chain's CDR3 is CSVSQGTNQPQHF. The CDR3 DNA sequence: TGCAGCGTATCCCAGGGTACCAATCAGCCCCAGCATTTT.

This clonotype was counted ten times or more. V and J are TRBV28 and TRBJ1-4; D not resolved. Per the germline V gene, CDR1 is MDHEN and CDR2 is SYDVKM. The V end lost 4 bases, the J end lost 0 bases, and 9 bases lay between the germline ends. This CDR3 comprises 15 residues. The chain's CDR3 is CASSSAISTNEKLFF. The CDR3 DNA is TGTGCCAGCAGTTCAGCCATTTCAACTAATGAAAAACTGTTTTTT.

The table lists this clonotype with many counts. The J gene is TRBJ1-2, the V gene TRBV12-3 or TRBV12-4, with a weak D call TRBD1 (5 bases). The CDR3 is 11 amino acids. Trimming left V 3 bases short and J 9 bases short, with 8 bases between. The CDR3 DNA follows: TGTGCCAGCAGTTTCGGACAAAGCTACACCTTC. Its protein product is CASSFGQSYTF.

A remark on this clonotype: Germline and junction disagree at one end, which may indicate a read error. The rearrangement uses TRBV12-3 or TRBV12-4 and TRBJ2-6; TRBD2 matches at 10 bases. This CDR3 spans 17 amino acids. The CDR3 protein is CASSLMLAGAGANVLTF. The CDR3 DNA reads as TGTGCCAGCAGTTTGATGCTAGCGGGAGCTGGGGCCAACGTCCTGACATTC.

This sequence joins TRBV5-1 and TRBJ2-5, with 10 nucleotides matching TRBD1. The germline gives CDR1 SGHRS, CDR2 YFSETQ. CDR3 size: 17 residues. The J segment lost 2 bases and the V segment lost 1 base, leaving 8 bases of the junction unmatched. CDR3 sequence: CASSLTPGTGAQETQYF. CDR3 coding DNA: TGCGCCAGCAGCTTGACCCCCGGGACAGGGGCGCAAGAGACCCAGTACTTC.